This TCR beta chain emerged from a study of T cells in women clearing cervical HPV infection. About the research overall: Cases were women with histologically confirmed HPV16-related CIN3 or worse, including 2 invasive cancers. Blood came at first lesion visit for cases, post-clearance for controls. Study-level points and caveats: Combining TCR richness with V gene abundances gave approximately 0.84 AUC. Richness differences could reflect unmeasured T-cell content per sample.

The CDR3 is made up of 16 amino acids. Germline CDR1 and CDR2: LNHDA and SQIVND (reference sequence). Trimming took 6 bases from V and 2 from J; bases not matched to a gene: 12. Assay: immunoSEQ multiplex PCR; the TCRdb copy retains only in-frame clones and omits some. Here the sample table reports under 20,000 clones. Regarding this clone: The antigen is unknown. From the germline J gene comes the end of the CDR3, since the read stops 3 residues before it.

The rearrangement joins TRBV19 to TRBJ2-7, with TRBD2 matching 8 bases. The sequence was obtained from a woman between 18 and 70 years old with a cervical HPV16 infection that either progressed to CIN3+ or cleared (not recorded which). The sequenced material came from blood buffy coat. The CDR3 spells CASSIGVAGIPYEQYF. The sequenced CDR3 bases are TGTGCCAGTAGCATTGGGGTAGCGGGGATTCCCTACGAG.